The entry that follows covers one T cell receptor beta chain sequence. Its antigen is still unknown. Germline values: CDR1 MNHEY, CDR2 SMNVEV (reference sequence). V was trimmed by 6 bases and J by 4 bases, leaving 13 bases between them. The CDR3 contains 14 residues. These data belong to a study of cytomegalovirus exposure and HLA in healthy donors. Study-wide results and caveats: The investigators catalogued 150 to 200 TCR beta chains as cytomegalovirus-associated. In presence/absence analyses, roughly uniform sequencing depth across donors was assumed. Prior analysis indicated that the majority of TCR beta V segments exhibited productivity approximately 87% or approximately 30% of the time.

PCR was performed using 60 Vbeta and 13 Jbeta primers. Assay: immunoSEQ multiplex PCR; the TCRdb copy retains only in-frame clones and omits some. The repertoire holds roughly 150,000 clones, with roughly 77% as singletons. The V call is TRBV27, the J call TRBJ1-5; weak D call: TRBD1 (6 bases). Sequenced material: PBMCs. The receptor comes from a man in his late teens or twenties in good health and CMV-seropositive. This chain's CDR3 is CASRDSLGNQPQHF. Here the CDR3 DNA reads TGTGCCAGCAGGGACAGTCTAGGAAATCAGCCCCAGCATTTT.